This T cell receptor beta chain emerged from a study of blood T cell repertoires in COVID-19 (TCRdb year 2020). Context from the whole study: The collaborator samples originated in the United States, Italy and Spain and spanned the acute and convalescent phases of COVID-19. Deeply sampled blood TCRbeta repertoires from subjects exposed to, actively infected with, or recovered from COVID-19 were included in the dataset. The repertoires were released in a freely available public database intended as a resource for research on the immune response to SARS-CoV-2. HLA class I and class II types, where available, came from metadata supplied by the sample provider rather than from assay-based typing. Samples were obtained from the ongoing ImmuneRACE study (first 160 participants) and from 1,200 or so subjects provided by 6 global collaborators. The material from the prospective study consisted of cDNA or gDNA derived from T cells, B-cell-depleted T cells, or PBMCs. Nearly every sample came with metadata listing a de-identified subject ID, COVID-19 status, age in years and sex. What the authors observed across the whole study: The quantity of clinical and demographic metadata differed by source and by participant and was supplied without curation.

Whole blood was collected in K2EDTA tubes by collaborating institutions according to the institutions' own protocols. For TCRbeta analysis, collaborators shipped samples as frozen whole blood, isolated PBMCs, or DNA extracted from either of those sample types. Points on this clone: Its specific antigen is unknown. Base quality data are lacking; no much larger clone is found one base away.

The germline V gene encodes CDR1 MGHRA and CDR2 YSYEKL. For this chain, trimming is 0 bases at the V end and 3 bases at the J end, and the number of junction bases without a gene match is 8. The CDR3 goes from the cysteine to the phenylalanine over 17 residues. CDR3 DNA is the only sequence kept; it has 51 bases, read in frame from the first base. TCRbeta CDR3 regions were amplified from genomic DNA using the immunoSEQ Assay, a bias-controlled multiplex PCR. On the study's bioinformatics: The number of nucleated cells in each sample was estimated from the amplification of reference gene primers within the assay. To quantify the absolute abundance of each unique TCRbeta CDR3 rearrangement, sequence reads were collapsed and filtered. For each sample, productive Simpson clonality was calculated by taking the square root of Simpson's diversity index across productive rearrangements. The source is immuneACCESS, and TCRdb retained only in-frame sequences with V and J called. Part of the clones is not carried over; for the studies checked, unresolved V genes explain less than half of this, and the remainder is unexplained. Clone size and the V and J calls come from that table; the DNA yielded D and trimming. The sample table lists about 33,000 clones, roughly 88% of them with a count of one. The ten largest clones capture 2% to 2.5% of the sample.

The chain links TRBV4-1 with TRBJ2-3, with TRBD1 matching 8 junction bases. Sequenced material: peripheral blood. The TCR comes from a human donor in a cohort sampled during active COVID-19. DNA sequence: TGCGCCAGCAGCCAAGATCCAGGTTGGACAGGGACAGATACGCAGTATTTT. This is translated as CASSQDPGWTGTDTQYF.